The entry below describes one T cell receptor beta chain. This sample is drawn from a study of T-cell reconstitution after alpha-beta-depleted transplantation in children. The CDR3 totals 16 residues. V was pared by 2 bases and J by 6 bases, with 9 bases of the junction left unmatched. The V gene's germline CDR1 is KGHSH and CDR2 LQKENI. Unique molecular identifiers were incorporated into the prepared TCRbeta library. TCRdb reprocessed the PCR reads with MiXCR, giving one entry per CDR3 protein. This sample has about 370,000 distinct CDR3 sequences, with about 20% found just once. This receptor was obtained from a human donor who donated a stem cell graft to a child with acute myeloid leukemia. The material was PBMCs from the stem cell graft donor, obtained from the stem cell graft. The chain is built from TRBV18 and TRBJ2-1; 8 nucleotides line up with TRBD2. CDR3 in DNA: TGTGCCAGCTCACCATTGGTAGCGGGAATTCGCAATGAGCAGTTCTTC. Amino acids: CASSPLVAGIRNEQFF.